These 9 T cell receptor beta chains originate from one sample sequenced in a study of T cells in Graves' hyperthyroidism and ophthalmopathy. Amplified TCR beta CDR3 regions came from RNA transcripts. Researchers ran a first-round RT-PCR on the TCR CDR3 using the HTBI primer set. One entry per CDR3 protein results from TCRdb running MiXCR on the multiplex PCR reads. This table holds approximately 300,000 distinct CDR3 sequences, 16% found once. Material for sequencing was blood. The receptors shown here come from a man younger than 40 with Graves' hyperthyroidism.

This clonotype was seen many times. J is TRBJ2-3 and V is TRBV7-2; TRBD2 is a possible D gene (6 bases). Germline V gene lookup returns CDR1 SGHTA and CDR2 FQGNSA. The V end was cut by 5 bases, the J end by 1 base, with 16 bases between. The CDR3 sequence is 16 residues long. The CDR3, as DNA: TGTGCCAGCAGCGATATCGGGAGATTGGGCACAGATACGCAGTATTTT. It codes for CASSDIGRLGTDTQYF. The variable domain in full, completed from reference TRBV7-2 and TRBJ2-3, reads GAGVSQSPSNKVTEKGKDVELRCDPISGHTALYWYRQSLGQGLEFLIYFQGNSAPDKSGLPSDRFSAERTGGSVSTLTIQRTQQEDSAVYLCASSDIGRLGTDTQYFGPGTRLTVL.

The chain carries TRBV6-1 and TRBJ2-4; D gene ambiguous. This CDR3 is 13 amino acids long. V gave up 5 bases and J gave up 1 base, with 6 bases separating them. Germline CDR1 reads MNHNS; CDR2 reads SASEGT. The DNA for the CDR3 is TGTGCCAGCAGTCAAGGTGCCAAAAACATTCAGTACTTC. Its protein product is CASSQGAKNIQYF.

Ten or more counts support this clonotype. In nucleotides, the CDR3 is TGTGCCAGCAGTCCCGCGGTCCATACGCAGTATTTT. Its protein is CASSPAVHTQYF. The gene calls are TRBV12-3 or TRBV12-4 and TRBJ2-3; no definite D call. V was clipped by 5 bases and J by 7 bases, with 10 bases between them. The CDR3 extends over 12 amino acids.

V gene TRBV10-3 combines with J gene TRBJ1-1; possibly TRBD1 for D (6 bases). The V gene's germline CDR1 is ENHRY and CDR2 SYGVKD. Trimming pared 6 bases from V and 0 bases from J, leaving 8 bases between. This CDR3 has 13 amino acids. CDR3 protein: CAISGQMNTEAFF. The CDR3 DNA is TGTGCCATCAGCGGACAGATGAACACTGAAGCTTTCTTT.

This clonotype has at least ten counts. The chain couples TRBV18 to TRBJ1-5; the match to TRBD1 covers 8 bases. The germline CDR1 and CDR2 sequences are KGHSH and LQKENI. This CDR3 has 14 amino acids. The junction had 4 bases not matched to a gene; V was cut back by 4 bases and J by 5 bases. Here the CDR3 reads CASSLGQGHQPQHF. The CDR3 coding sequence is TGTGCCAGCTCACTCGGACAGGGCCATCAGCCCCAGCATTTT.

J is TRBJ1-2 and V is TRBV7-9, with 8 bases aligning to TRBD1. The CDR3 spans 16 residues. Germline CDR1 SEHNR, CDR2 FQNEAQ (reference sequence). V lost 2 bases to trimming and J lost 7 bases; unmatched junction nucleotides: 12. CDR3 region: CASSLLRPGTGVGYTF. In DNA, the CDR3 is TGTGCCAGCAGCTTACTGAGACCCGGGACAGGTGTTGGCTACACCTTC.

This clonotype was counted many times. The gene calls are TRBV27 and TRBJ1-1; TRBD1 aligns across 9 bases. V was pared by 4 bases and J by 6 bases, with 6 bases of the junction left unmatched. CDR3 length: 14 amino acids. CDR1 and CDR2 from the germline V gene are MNHEY and SMNVEV (reference sequence). The CDR3 loop reads CASSSQDRGAEAFF. DNA for the CDR3: TGTGCCAGCAGTTCTCAGGACAGGGGCGCTGAAGCTTTCTTT.

This clonotype was found many times. This chain links TRBV27 with TRBJ1-1; a weak D match, TRBD1 (6 bases). The CDR3 spans 12 residues. V lost 6 bases to trimming and J lost 8 bases, with 13 bases between them. Looked up from germline, CDR1 is MNHEY and CDR2 is SMNVEV (reference sequence). The CDR3 loop reads CASSFLTGEAFF. CDR3 coding DNA: TGTGCCAGCAGCTTCCTAACAGGGGAAGCTTTCTTT.

This clonotype turned up a few times. This rearrangement joins TRBV24-1 to TRBJ1-5; D remains ambiguous. Germline V CDR1 and CDR2: KGHDR, SFDVKD. This CDR3 has 14 residues. Trimming shortened V by 4 bases and J by 5 bases, and 11 bases separated the two germline ends. CDR3 sequence (DNA): TGTGCCACCAGTGACCGAGGGTGGGATCAGCCCCAGCATTTT. Protein: CATSDRGWDQPQHF.